The TCR beta chain described here comes from a study of long-term antiretroviral therapy in people with HIV. Notes on the study in general: Someone took the blood between about 2003 and 2017, maybe while older ART regimens were in use. The repertoire was dominated at all time points by clones expanded before ART.

The germline V gene has CDR1 LNHDA and CDR2 SQIVND (reference sequence). CDR3 length equals 14 residues. Trimming removed 4 bases from V and 0 bases from J, with 10 bases in between. Assay version v3.0 of immunoSEQ was used, and it was run at survey level. Profiling relied on immunoSEQ multiplex PCR, and the TCRdb table lists in-frame clones only, not all of them. The sample comprises under 20,000 clones, 80% of which are singletons, and about 10% rests with the top ten. This clone was picked up one time. Antigen unknown. Only United States sites treated participants with HIV. Here the sequenced sample was unsorted PBMCs, taken 0.2 years after starting antiretroviral therapy. The TCR originated in a woman aged 40-49 years with HIV. This chain connects TRBV19 to TRBJ2-7; tentatively, D is TRBD2 (6 bases). The CDR3 DNA follows: TGTGCCAGTAGTAGGGACTTGAGCTCCTACGAGCAGTACTTC. Protein sequence: CASSRDLSSYEQYF.